The TCR beta chain described here comes from a study of OX40 agonist ivuxolimab in advanced cancers. Trimming cost V 3 bases and J 5 bases, with 8 bases left between them. Germline V gene data show CDR1 as MNHEY and CDR2 as SMNVEV (reference sequence). This CDR3 region has 13 residues. Study-wide results and caveats: Doses of 0.1 to 3.0 mg/kg were accompanied by clonal expansion of CD4+ and CD8+ blood T cells by week 6.

Notes on this clone: Antigen specificity is unknown.

Clones were sequenced by immunoSEQ multiplex PCR, and TCRdb holds only the in-frame ones, with some missing. The table records over 50,000 clones, 85% to 95% of them present only once. The TCR was taken from an adult with an advanced solid tumor such as melanoma, head and neck, liver or kidney cancer. V is TRBV27 and J is TRBJ2-1; D uncertain. Specimen: CD4+ or CD8+ T cells sorted from blood, collected in a trial of the OX40 agonist ivuxolimab. The DNA of the CDR3 is TGTGCCAGCAGTTTTTGGCCGGACAATGAGCAGTTCTTC. Translating gives CASSFWPDNEQFF.